This TCR beta chain was observed in a study of CXCR3-negative and CXCR3-positive naive CD8 T cells. In the study overall: With about 1.5 +/- 0.3 million reads per library, the TRB reads numbered roughly 130 million in total. Findings and caveats of the study: CXCR3-expressing naive cells carried TRB CDR3s more hydrophobic than those of CXCR3-negative naive cells.

The CDR3 is made up of 14 amino acids. Germline V gene lookup returns CDR1 DFQATT and CDR2 SNEGSKA (reference sequence). With UMI labels, 5' RACE was used to prepare the TRB cDNA libraries. TCRdb reprocessed the 5' RACE reads and reports one entry per CDR3 protein, with no DNA. Its table records 150,000 to 180,000 distinct CDR3 sequences. Concerning this clonotype: Its antigen is still unknown.

This clonotype originated in a human donor in good health. Some clones in this sample may be carry-over from other donors' samples. Sequenced sample: naive CXCR3+ CD8+ T cells from blood. Described subset: CD45RO-CCR7+CD27+CD95- naive CD8+ T cells expressing CXCR3 (TNR3+). The genes are TRBV20-1 and TRBJ2-1; as DNA is missing, the TRBD2 call by TCRdb cannot be tested. The CDR3: CSATGLADINEQFF.